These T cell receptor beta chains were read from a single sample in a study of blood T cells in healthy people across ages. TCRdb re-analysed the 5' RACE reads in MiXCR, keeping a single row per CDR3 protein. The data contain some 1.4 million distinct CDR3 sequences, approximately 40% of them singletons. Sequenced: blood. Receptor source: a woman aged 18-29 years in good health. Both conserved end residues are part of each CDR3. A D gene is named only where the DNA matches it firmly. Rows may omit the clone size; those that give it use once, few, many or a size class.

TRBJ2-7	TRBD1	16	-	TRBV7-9	CASSLGGQGALYEQYF	TGTGCCAGCAGCTTAGGTGGGCAGGGGGCTCTCTACGAGCAGTACTTC
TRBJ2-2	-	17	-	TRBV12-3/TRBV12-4	CASSFGSTGGVTGELFF	TGTGCCAGCAGTTTCGGGTCGACCGGCGGGGTCACCGGGGAGCTGTTTTTT
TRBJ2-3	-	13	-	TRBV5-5	CASSVGHRDPQYF	TGTGCCAGCAGCGTGGGACACCGGGACCCGCAGTATTTT
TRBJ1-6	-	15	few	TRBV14	CASSIQGLYNSPLHF	TGTGCCAGCAGCATCCAGGGCCTTTATAATTCACCCCTCCACTTT
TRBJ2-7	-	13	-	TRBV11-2	CASSYVREWEQYF	TGTGCCAGCAGCTACGTCAGGGAGTGGGAGCAGTACTTC
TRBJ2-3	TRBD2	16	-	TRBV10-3	CAIKSGTALGADTQYF	TGTGCCATCAAAAGCGGGACTGCACTTGGGGCAGATACGCAGTATTTT
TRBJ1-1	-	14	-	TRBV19	CASSIGRVGTEAFF	TGTGCCAGTAGTATCGGAAGGGTCGGCACTGAAGCTTTCTTT
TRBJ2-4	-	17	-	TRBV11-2	CASSAVGRSSGYNEQYF	TGTGCCAGCAGCGCCGTTGGCCGGAGCTCGGGCTACAATGAGCAGTACTTC
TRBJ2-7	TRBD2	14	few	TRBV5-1	CASSDPGGNYEQYF	TGCGCCAGCAGCGACCCCGGGGGGAACTACGAGCAGTACTTC
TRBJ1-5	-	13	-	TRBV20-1	CSASSVGNQPQHF	TGCAGTGCTAGCTCGGTGGGCAATCAGCCCCAGCATTTT
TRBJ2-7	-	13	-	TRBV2	CASTRGQSHEQYF	TGTGCCAGCACCCGAGGCCAAAGCCACGAGCAGTACTTC
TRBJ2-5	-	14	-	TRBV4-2	CASSQFFLAETQYF	TGTGCCAGCAGCCAATTTTTCCTAGCGGAGACCCAGTACTTC
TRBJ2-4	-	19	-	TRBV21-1	CASSKVPGQGIGYKNIQYF	TGTGCCAGCAGCAAAGTCCCGGGACAGGGGATTGGGTACAAAAACATTCAGTACTTC
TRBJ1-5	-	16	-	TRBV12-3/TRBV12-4	CASSLAPGYGNQPQHF	TGTGCCAGCAGTTTAGCGCCAGGATACGGGAATCAGCCCCAGCATTTT
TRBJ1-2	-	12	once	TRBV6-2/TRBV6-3	CASTRQSEGYTF	TGTGCCAGCACCCGGCAGTCTGAGGGCTACACCTTC
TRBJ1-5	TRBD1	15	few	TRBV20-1	CSGKPGTEINQPQHF	TGCAGTGGTAAACCCGGGACAGAGATTAATCAGCCCCAGCATTTT
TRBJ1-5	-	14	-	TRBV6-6	CASTHRRGAQPQHF	TGTGCCAGCACCCACCGACGGGGGGCACAGCCCCAGCATTTT
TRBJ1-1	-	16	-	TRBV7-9	CASSSPGTDKNTEAFF	TGTGCCAGCAGCTCTCCCGGGACGGATAAGAACACTGAAGCTTTCTTT
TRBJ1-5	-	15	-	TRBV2	CASRKVQERNQPQHF	TGTGCCAGCAGGAAGGTGCAAGAACGCAATCAGCCCCAGCATTTT
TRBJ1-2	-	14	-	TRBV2	CASSGVARGDGYTF	TGTGCCAGCAGTGGGGTGGCAAGGGGAGATGGCTACACCTTC
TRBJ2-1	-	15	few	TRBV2	CASDPPGQLYNEQFF	TGTGCCAGCGATCCCCCGGGACAATTATACAATGAGCAGTTCTTC
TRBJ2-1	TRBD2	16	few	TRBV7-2	CASSERGTSGYNEQFF	TGTGCCAGCAGCGAGCGGGGGACTAGCGGATACAATGAGCAGTTCTTC
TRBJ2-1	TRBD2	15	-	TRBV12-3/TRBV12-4	CASRGGTSANNEQFF	TGTGCCAGCAGGGGCGGGACTAGCGCGAACAATGAGCAGTTCTTC
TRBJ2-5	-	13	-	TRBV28	CASSFPSPETQYF	TGTGCCAGCAGTTTCCCCTCCCCCGAGACCCAGTACTTC
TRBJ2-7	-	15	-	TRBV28	CASSGPIGSTYEQYF	TGTGCCAGCAGTGGACCGATCGGGTCGACCTACGAGCAGTACTTC
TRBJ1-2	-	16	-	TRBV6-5	CASSYGLGLSGGGYTF	TGTGCCAGCAGTTACGGTTTGGGCCTATCGGGGGGTGGCTACACCTTC
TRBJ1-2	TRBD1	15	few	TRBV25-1	CASGGNRTGKYGYTF	TGTGCCAGCGGAGGGAACAGGACAGGGAAGTATGGCTACACCTTC
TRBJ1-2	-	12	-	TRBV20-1	CSAGNGGEGYTF	TGCAGTGCTGGAAATGGCGGGGAGGGCTACACCTTC
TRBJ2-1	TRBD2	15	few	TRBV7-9	CASREAGGRAHEQFF	TGTGCCAGCCGAGAAGCGGGAGGGCGCGCTCATGAGCAGTTCTTC
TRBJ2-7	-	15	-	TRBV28	CASSGGAAVGSEQYF	TGTGCCAGCAGTGGAGGGGCGGCGGTCGGCTCCGAGCAGTACTTC
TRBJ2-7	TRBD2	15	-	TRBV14	CASSQMGLALYEQYF	TGTGCCAGCAGCCAAATGGGACTAGCGCTTTACGAGCAGTACTTC
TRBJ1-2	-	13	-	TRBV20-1	CSARVLGGYGYTF	TGCAGTGCTAGAGTCTTAGGGGGCTATGGCTACACCTTC